The next 2 T cell receptor beta chains were all read from a single sample in a study of glioma-infiltrating T cells after dendritic cell vaccination. Produced via immunoSEQ multiplex PCR; TCRdb's table is partial and in-frame only. In the table there are some 73,000 clones, approximately 80% of which are singletons. Sequenced material: blood, taken before dendritic cell vaccination. The receptors derive from a human donor with glioblastoma.

The V call is TRBV14, the J call TRBJ2-6, with 8 bases aligning to TRBD1. The CDR3 extends over 17 amino acids. Germline V gene lookup returns CDR1 SGHDN and CDR2 FVKESK. The J segment lost 2 bases and the V segment lost 2 bases, leaving 5 bases of the junction unmatched. The CDR3 loop is CASSQQGAWTGANVLTF. For the CDR3, the DNA is TGTGCCAGCAGCCAACAGGGGGCATGGACTGGGGCCAACGTCCTGACTTTC.

The chain has TRBV5-1 and TRBJ2-7; 8 bases are a match to TRBD2. Germline CDR1 SGHRS, CDR2 YFSETQ. V gave up 1 base and J gave up 5 bases; unmatched junction bases: 5. The CDR3 loop spans 14 amino acids. The CDR3 coding sequence is TGCGCCAGCAGCTTGCCGGGGGGGGCGAACGAGCAGTACTTC. Residues: CASSLPGGANEQYF. Supplemented by reference TRBV5-1 and TRBJ2-7, the full variable domain reads KAGVTQTPRYLIKTRGQQVTLSCSPISGHRSVSWYQQTPGQGLQFLFEYFSETQRNKGNFPGRFSGRQFSNSRSEMNVSTLELGDSALYLCASSLPGGANEQYFGPGTRLTVT.